These 2 T cell receptor beta chains came from one sample sequenced in a study of OX40 agonist ivuxolimab in advanced cancers. The assay was immunoSEQ multiplex PCR, and TCRdb's table has in-frame clones only and misses some. Of 60,000 to 70,000 clones listed, roughly 90% are singletons. The specimen comprised CD4+ or CD8+ T cells sorted from blood, sampled in a trial of the OX40 agonist ivuxolimab. The receptors were gathered from an adult with an advanced solid tumor such as melanoma, head and neck, liver or kidney cancer.

The chain links TRBV7-8 to TRBJ2-3; D not certain. V was cut by 3 bases and J by 0 bases, with 16 bases left in between. The germline V gene encodes CDR1 SGHVS and CDR2 FQNEAQ. CDR3 length equals 17 residues. The CDR3 protein is CASSFRHGWISTDTQYF. CDR3 DNA: TGTGCCAGCAGCTTCCGGCATGGGTGGATAAGCACAGATACGCAGTATTTT.

The chain is built from TRBV7-2 and TRBJ1-5; a possible D gene is TRBD1 (5 bases). CDR1 SGHTA and CDR2 FQGNSA come from the germline V gene. This CDR3 is 19 amino acids long. Trimming stripped 2 bases from V and 0 bases from J, with 20 bases between. In DNA, the CDR3 is TGTGCCAGCAGCTTATTCGGTCGGGGCACAGGCTATAGCAATCAGCCCCAGCATTTT. Amino acids: CASSLFGRGTGYSNQPQHF.